Below, 17 T cell receptor beta chains from the same sample are listed, as sequenced in a study of neurological immune-mediated disorders. Using its own MiXCR run on the 5' RACE reads, TCRdb lists one record per CDR3 protein. The sample carries 39,000 or so distinct CDR3 sequences, more than 2% recorded once. Sequencing used PBMCs. All receptors come from a man aged 25 to 40 with multiple sclerosis.

V is TRBV10-3 and J is TRBJ2-7; 10 bases are shared with TRBD2. The CDR3 totals 15 residues. V was pared by 0 bases and J by 6 bases, with 5 bases of the junction left unmatched. CDR1 is ENHRY and CDR2 is SYGVKD in the germline V gene. DNA for the CDR3: TGTGCCATCAGTGAGTCGGAAGCGGGAGGGCCCGAGCAGTACTTC. Its protein is CAISESEAGGPEQYF.

This clonotype came up many times. This sequence joins TRBV29-1 and TRBJ1-1, with a weak D call TRBD1 (5 bases). Germline V CDR1 and CDR2: SQVTM, ANQGSEA. The CDR3 loop spans 13 amino acids. Trimming took 6 bases from V and 0 from J, leaving 11 bases between them. The CDR3 region is CSVSGRMNTEAFF. CDR3 nucleotide sequence: TGCAGCGTCTCGGGACGGATGAACACTGAAGCTTTCTTT.

This clonotype showed up just a few times. The genes are TRBV7-3 and TRBJ2-7; D tentatively fits TRBD1 or TRBD2 (5 bases each). Germline V gene sequence: CDR1 SGHTA, CDR2 FQGTGA. The CDR3 runs 14 residues. Trimming took 5 bases from V and 2 from J, leaving 13 bases between them. The CDR3 coding sequence is TGTGCCAGCAGCGCCGGGACGGGTCCCTACGAGCAGTACTTC. Amino acid sequence: CASSAGTGPYEQYF.

This clonotype was observed many times. This sequence joins TRBV6-4 and TRBJ2-3; 12 bases fit TRBD1. Germline V gives CDR1 MRHNA, CDR2 SNTAGT. The V segment lost 0 bases and the J segment 6 bases; nucleotides outside the gene matches: 1. The CDR3 contains 15 residues. The CDR3 here is CASSDSGTGGDTQYF. The CDR3 DNA sequence: TGTGCCAGCAGTGACTCCGGGACAGGGGGCGATACGCAGTATTTT.

Many counts were recorded for this clonotype. The CDR3 protein is CSASDRGLSNQPQHF. DNA of the CDR3: TGCAGTGCCTCGGACAGGGGCCTTAGCAATCAGCCCCAGCATTTT. V is TRBV20-1 and J is TRBJ1-5, with 9 bases identical to TRBD1. Per germline, CDR1 DFQATT and CDR2 SNEGSKA (reference sequence). V trimming: 6 bases; J trimming: 0 bases; junction bases outside the gene matches: 6. This CDR3 is built from 15 residues.

This clonotype was recorded many times. This chain uses TRBV15 with TRBJ2-1; possible D gene TRBD2, 5 bases. CDR3 size: 14 residues. The germline V and J ends were trimmed by 5 bases and 7 bases, with 15 bases remaining between them. The germline CDR1 and CDR2 sequences are LNHNV and YYDKDF (reference sequence). CDR3 in DNA: TGTGCCACCAGCGCCCTAACTGGGAGTAATGAGCAGTTCTTC. Protein: CATSALTGSNEQFF.

This clonotype was seen repeatedly, ten times or more. The rearrangement joins TRBV27 to TRBJ2-7, with 8 bases lining up with TRBD1. Trimming cost V 7 bases and J 4 bases; bases outside gene matches: 9. The CDR3 is 14 amino acids. The germline CDR1 and CDR2 sequences are MNHEY and SMNVEV (reference sequence). The CDR3 is CASKSQGASYEQYF. Written as DNA, the CDR3 is TGTGCCAGCAAGTCGCAGGGGGCGAGTTACGAGCAGTACTTC.

This clonotype was seen ten or more times. The genes are TRBV6-5 and TRBJ2-5; 8 positions match TRBD2. Germline values: CDR1 MNHEY, CDR2 SVGAGI. Unmatched junction bases numbered 2, after V lost 6 bases and J lost 5 bases. The CDR3 consists of 12 residues. Written as DNA, the CDR3 is TGTGCCAGCAGCCGGGGGGGTGAGACCCAGTACTTC. Translation gives CASSRGGETQYF.

This clonotype was counted ten times or more. The V gene is TRBV20-1, the J gene TRBJ2-1, with 10 bases fitting TRBD1. V dropped 8 bases and J dropped 5; count of bases not matched to a gene: 3. The CDR3 totals 12 residues. Germline V gene data show CDR1 as DFQATT and CDR2 as SNEGSKA (reference sequence). This CDR3 is CSSGQGNNEQFF. Here the CDR3 DNA reads TGCAGTTCGGGACAGGGGAACAATGAGCAGTTCTTC.

The chain is built from TRBV6-6 and TRBJ2-7; 9 bases are a match to TRBD2. CDR1 is MNHNY and CDR2 is SVGAGI in the germline V gene (reference sequence). V shed 0 bases, J shed 1 base, and the junction held 7 bases outside the gene matches. The CDR3 consists of 17 residues. CDR3 sequence: CASSYSFEAGGSYEQYF. The CDR3 nucleotides read TGTGCCAGCAGTTACTCGTTTGAAGCGGGGGGTTCCTACGAGCAGTACTTC.

At least ten counts were recorded for this clonotype. CDR3: CASRREWGETQYF. The CDR3 nucleotides are TGCGCCAGCAGACGAGAGTGGGGGGAGACCCAGTACTTC. The V gene is TRBV5-1, the J gene TRBJ2-5, with D perhaps assigned TRBD1 or TRBD2 (5 bases each). Trimming removed 5 bases from V and 5 bases from J, with 13 bases in between. Germline V gene lookup returns CDR1 SGHRS and CDR2 YFSETQ. The length of the CDR3 is 13 residues. Looking up the rest from reference TRBV5-1 and TRBJ2-5 gives the full variable domain: KAGVTQTPRYLIKTRGQQVTLSCSPISGHRSVSWYQQTPGQGLQFLFEYFSETQRNKGNFPGRFSGRQFSNSRSEMNVSTLELGDSALYLCASRREWGETQYFGPGTRLLVL.

This clonotype occurred many times. This chain joins TRBV20-1 and TRBJ1-6; D is undetermined. The CDR3 contains 16 residues. Germline loops: CDR1 DFQATT, CDR2 SNEGSKA (reference sequence). Deletions cut 3 bases from V and 8 bases from J, with 20 bases between. The CDR3 DNA reads as TGCAGTGCTAGGGGTCCGGAAGGTGCCTTAGATTCACCCCTCCACTTT. Translated: CSARGPEGALDSPLHF.

Many counts were recorded for this clonotype. This rearrangement joins TRBV15 to TRBJ1-5, with D maybe TRBD1 (6 bases). Germline-derived CDR1 and CDR2 are LNHNV and YYDKDF (reference sequence). This CDR3 region has 17 residues. The V end was cut by 3 bases, the J end by 0 bases, with 15 bases between. CDR3 nucleotides: TGTGCCACCAGCAGGGAGGCGGCAGGGGATAGCAATCAGCCCCAGCATTTT. It translates to CATSREAAGDSNQPQHF.

This chain links TRBV20-1 with TRBJ2-3; 15 bases line up with TRBD2. The V gene's germline CDR1 is DFQATT and CDR2 SNEGSKA (reference sequence). The length of the CDR3 is 18 residues. With 6 bases clipped from V and 0 bases from J, the junction kept 10 bases outside the gene matches. CDR3 region: CSAERRTSGGASTDTQYF. The CDR3 nucleotides read TGCAGTGCCGAACGCCGGACTAGCGGGGGGGCTAGCACAGATACGCAGTATTTT.

This clonotype was counted ten times or more. The chain has TRBV18 and TRBJ1-5; D unclear. Germline V gene sequence: CDR1 KGHSH, CDR2 LQKENI. Between the trimmed V and J ends, which lost 2 bases and 7 bases, there was a span of 9 bases. The CDR3 is 13 amino acids. CDR3 sequence (DNA): TGTGCCAGCTCACCAGGGAGCGGACAGCCCCAGCATTTT. This translates into CASSPGSGQPQHF.

This clonotype was seen at least ten times. This chain connects TRBV12-3 or TRBV12-4 to TRBJ2-2, with 11 positions matching TRBD2. The V segment lost 11 bases and the J segment 6 bases; nucleotides outside the gene matches: 5. The CDR3 extends over 13 amino acids. The CDR3 nucleotides are TGTGCCCACGGGACTAGCGGAGCCGGGGAGCTGTTTTTT. It yields the protein CAHGTSGAGELFF.

This clonotype was counted ten times or more. The chain combines TRBV12-3 or TRBV12-4 with TRBJ1-1; D possibly corresponds to TRBD1 (5 bases). The CDR3 is made up of 15 amino acids. V was cut by 6 bases and J by 0 bases, with 14 bases left in between. The CDR3 DNA reads TGTGCCAGCAGCGCCTCCCAGGGCTTGAACACTGAAGCTTTCTTT. Its translation is CASSASQGLNTEAFF.